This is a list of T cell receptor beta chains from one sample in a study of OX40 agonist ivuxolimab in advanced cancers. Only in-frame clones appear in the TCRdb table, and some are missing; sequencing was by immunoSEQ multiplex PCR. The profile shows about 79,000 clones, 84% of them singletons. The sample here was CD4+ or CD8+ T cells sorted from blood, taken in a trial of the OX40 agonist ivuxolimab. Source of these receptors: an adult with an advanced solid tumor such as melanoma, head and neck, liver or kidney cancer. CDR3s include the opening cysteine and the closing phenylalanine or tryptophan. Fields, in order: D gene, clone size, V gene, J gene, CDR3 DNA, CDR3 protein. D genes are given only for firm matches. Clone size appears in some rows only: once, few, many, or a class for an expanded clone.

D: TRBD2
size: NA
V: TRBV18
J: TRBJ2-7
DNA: TGTGCCAGCTCGTACCCTAGCGGGGCTCAGGTCGAGCAGTACTTC
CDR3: CASSYPSGAQVEQYF

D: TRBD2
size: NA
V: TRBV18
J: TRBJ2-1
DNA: TGTGCCAGCTCACCCCAAATGACTAGCGGGGGCTACAATGAGCAGTTCTTC
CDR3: CASSPQMTSGGYNEQFF

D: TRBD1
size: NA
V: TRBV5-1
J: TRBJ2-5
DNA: TGCGCCAGCAGTCAGGGGGCGCGGGAGACCCAGTACTTC
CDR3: CASSQGARETQYF

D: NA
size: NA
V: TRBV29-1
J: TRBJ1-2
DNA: TGCAGCGTCGCGAGCGGCCAGGGCTGGGGCTACACCTTC
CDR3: CSVASGQGWGYTF

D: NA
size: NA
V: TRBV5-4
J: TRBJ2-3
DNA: TGTGCCAGCAGCTCCGATAGTGTCACAGATACGCAGTATTTT
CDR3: CASSSDSVTDTQYF

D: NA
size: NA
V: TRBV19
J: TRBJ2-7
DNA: TGTGCCAGTAGTAATCGAGGAGGCGGAGCGGATGTATACGAGCAGTACTTC
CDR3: CASSNRGGGADVYEQYF

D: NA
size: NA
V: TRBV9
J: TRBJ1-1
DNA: TGTGCCAGCAGCGTAGGCATCGGGCAGGGCAAGAACACTGAAGCTTTCTTT
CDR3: CASSVGIGQGKNTEAFF

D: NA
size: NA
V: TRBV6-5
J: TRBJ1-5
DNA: TGTGCCAGCAGTCCGGGGCAGGCGGGACAGCCCCAGCATTTT
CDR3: CASSPGQAGQPQHF

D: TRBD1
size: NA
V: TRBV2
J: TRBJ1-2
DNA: TGTGCCAGCAGCCTTACTGGACAGGGGACCTATGGCTACACCTTC
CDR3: CASSLTGQGTYGYTF

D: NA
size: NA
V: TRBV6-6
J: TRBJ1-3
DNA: TGTGCCAGCGCAGGCTCCGGCGGAAACACCATATATTTT
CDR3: CASAGSGGNTIYF

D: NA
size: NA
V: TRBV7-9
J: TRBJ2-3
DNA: TGTGCCAGCAGTGGGGATACGCAGTATTTT
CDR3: CASSGDTQYF

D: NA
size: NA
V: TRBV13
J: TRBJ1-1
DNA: TGTGCCAGCAGCTTAGTTGGTCGATACGCGGACACTGAAGCTTTCTTT
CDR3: CASSLVGRYADTEAFF

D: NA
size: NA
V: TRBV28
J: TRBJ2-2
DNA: TGTGCCAGCAGTCTCCACGGGATCGCGAACACCGGGGAGCTGTTTTTT
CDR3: CASSLHGIANTGELFF

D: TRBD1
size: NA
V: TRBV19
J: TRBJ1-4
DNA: TGTGCCAGTAGCCTGTCCGGGACAGGGTATGAAAAACTGTTTTTT
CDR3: CASSLSGTGYEKLFF

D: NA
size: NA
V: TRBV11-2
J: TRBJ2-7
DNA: TGTGCCAGCAGCCCGTGGTCCCCCAACGAGCAGTACTTC
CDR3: CASSPWSPNEQYF

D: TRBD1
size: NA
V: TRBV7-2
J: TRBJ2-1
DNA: TGTGCCAGCGGACCGGGACAGGGGTCCAATGAGCAGTTCTTC
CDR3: CASGPGQGSNEQFF

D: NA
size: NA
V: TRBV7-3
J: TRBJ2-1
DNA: TGTGCCAGCAGCTTACGAGAGGGCTCCTACAATGAGCAGTTCTTC
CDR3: CASSLREGSYNEQFF

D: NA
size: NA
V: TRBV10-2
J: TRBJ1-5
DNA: TGCGCCAGCAGCGCCGTCCAGGTCAATCAGCCCCAGCATTTT
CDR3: CASSAVQVNQPQHF

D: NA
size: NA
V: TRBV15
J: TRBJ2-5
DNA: TGTGCCACCAGCTTAGAACGGTCCCAAGAGACCCAGTACTTC
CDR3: CATSLERSQETQYF

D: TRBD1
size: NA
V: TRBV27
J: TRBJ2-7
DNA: TGTGCCAGCAGTAACAGGGGGCGTTACGAGCAGTACTTC
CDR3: CASSNRGRYEQYF

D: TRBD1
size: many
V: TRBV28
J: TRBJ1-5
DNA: TGTGCCAGCACCCTCGGGACAGCGTATCAGCCCCAGCATTTT
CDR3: CASTLGTAYQPQHF

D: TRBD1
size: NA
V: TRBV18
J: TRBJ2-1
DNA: TGTGCCAGCTCAGGACAGGGTTGGGAGCAGTTCTTC
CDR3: CASSGQGWEQFF

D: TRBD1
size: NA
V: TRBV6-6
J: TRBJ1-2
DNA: TGTGCCACCGGGGGACAGTCGTTTGCCTATGGCTACACCTTC
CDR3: CATGGQSFAYGYTF

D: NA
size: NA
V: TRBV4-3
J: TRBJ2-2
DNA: TGCGCCAGCAGCCAAGCTAGGACTACTCTCGCCGGGGAGCTGTTTTTT
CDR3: CASSQARTTLAGELFF

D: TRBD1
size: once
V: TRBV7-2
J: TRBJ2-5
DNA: TGTGCCAGCAGCAAGGACAGGGGGATTGAGACCCAGTACTTC
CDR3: CASSKDRGIETQYF

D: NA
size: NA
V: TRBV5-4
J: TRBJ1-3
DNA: TGTGCCAGCGCTGGGGGAGGCGGAAACACCATATATTTT
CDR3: CASAGGGGNTIYF

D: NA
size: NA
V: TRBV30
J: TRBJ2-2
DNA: TGTGCCTGGAGCCTCACCGGGGAGCTGTTTTTT
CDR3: CAWSLTGELFF

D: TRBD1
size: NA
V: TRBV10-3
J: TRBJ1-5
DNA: TGTGCCATCAGTGCCGGGACAGGGGGCGGTCAGCCCCAGCATTTT
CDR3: CAISAGTGGGQPQHF

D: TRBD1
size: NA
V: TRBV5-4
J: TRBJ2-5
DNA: TGTGCCAGCAGCTCCAGGGGGAAGGAGGAGACCCAGTACTTC
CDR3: CASSSRGKEETQYF

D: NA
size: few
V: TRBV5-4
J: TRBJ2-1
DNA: TGTGCCAGCAGCGGAACGGGACTGTCCGGAGATGAGCAGTTCTTC
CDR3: CASSGTGLSGDEQFF

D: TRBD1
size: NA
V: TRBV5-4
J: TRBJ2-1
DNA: TGTGCCAGCAGCCCCATGGACAGGGAGCAGTTCTTC
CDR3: CASSPMDREQFF

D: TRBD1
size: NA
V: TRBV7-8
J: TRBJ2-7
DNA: TGTGCCAGCAGCGCACGACAGGGTCCTAGGGACGAGCAGTACTTC
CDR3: CASSARQGPRDEQYF

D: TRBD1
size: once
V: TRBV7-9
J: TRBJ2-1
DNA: TGTGCCAGCAGCTTGATTGCCCAGGGGGCAAGTGAGCAGTTCTTC
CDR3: CASSLIAQGASEQFF

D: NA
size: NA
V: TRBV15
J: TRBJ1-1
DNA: TGTGCCACCAGCAGGAGGCGGCAGGGAGGGGACACTGAAGCTTTCTTT
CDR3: CATSRRRQGGDTEAFF

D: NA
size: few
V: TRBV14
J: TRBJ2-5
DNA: TGTGCCAGCAACGTTAGACAGCAAGAGACCCAGTACTTC
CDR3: CASNVRQQETQYF

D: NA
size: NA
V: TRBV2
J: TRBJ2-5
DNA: TGTGCCAGCAGTGATTTGTACCAAGAGACCCAGTACTTC
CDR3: CASSDLYQETQYF

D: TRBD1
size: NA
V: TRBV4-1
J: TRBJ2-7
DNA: TGCGCCAGCAGCCAACCTCTAGGACAGGGAAGCTCCTACGAGCAGTACTTC
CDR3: CASSQPLGQGSSYEQYF

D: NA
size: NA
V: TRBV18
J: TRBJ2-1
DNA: TGTGCCAGCTCACCAACCTACAATGAGCAGTTCTTC
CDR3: CASSPTYNEQFF

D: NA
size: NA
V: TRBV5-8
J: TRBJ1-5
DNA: TGTGCCAGCAGCGCGGATAGCAATCAGCCCCAGCATTTT
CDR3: CASSADSNQPQHF

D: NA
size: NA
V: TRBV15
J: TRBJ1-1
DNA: TGTGCCACCAGCAGGGGTATCGTGGGAACTGAAGCTTTCTTT
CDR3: CATSRGIVGTEAFF

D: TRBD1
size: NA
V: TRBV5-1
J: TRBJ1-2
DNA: TGCGCCAGCAGCCTGGGACAGGGGGATAACTATGGCTACACCTTC
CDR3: CASSLGQGDNYGYTF

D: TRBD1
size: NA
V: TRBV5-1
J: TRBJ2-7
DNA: TGCGCCAGCAGCACTGGGACAGCGGTCCCCTACGAGCAGTACTTC
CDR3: CASSTGTAVPYEQYF

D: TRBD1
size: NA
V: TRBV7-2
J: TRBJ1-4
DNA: TGTGCCAGCAGCGAACAGGGGCCAACTAATGAAAAACTGTTTTTT
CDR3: CASSEQGPTNEKLFF

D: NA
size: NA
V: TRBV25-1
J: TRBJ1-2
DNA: TGTGCCACCCTTCGGGACCTATATGGCTACACCTTC
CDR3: CATLRDLYGYTF

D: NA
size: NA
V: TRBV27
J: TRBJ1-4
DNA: TGTGCCAGCGGCCCCCACGGGGAGGGAGAAAAACTGTTTTTT
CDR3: CASGPHGEGEKLFF

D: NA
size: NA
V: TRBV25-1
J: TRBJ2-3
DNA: TGTGCCAGCACGAACTTGGCAGGCGGCACAGATACGCAGTATTTT
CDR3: CASTNLAGGTDTQYF

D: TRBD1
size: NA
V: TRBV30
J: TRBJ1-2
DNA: TGTGCCTGGAGTCTACTCCACGGACAGGGGGCGAGGGGCTACACCTTC
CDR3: CAWSLLHGQGARGYTF